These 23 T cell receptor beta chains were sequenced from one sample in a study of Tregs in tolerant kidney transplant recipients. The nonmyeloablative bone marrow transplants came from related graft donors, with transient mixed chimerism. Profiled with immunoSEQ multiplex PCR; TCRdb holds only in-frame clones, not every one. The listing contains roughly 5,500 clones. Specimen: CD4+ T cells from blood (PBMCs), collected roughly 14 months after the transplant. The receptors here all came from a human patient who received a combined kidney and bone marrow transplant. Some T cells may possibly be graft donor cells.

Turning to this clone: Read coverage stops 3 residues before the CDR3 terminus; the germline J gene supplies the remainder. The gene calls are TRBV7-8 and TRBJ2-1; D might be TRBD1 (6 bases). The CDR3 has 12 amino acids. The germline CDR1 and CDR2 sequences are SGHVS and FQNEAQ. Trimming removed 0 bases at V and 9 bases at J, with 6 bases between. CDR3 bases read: TGTGCCAGCAGCTTAGCAGGGGGTGAG. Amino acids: CASSLAGGE. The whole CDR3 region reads CASSLAGGEQFF. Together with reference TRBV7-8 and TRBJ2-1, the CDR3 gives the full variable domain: GAGVSQSPRYKVAKRGQDVALRCDPISGHVSLFWYQQALGQGPEFLTYFQNEAQLDKSGLPSDRFFAERPEGSVSTLKIQRTQQEDSAVYLCASSLAGGEQFFGPGTRLTVL.

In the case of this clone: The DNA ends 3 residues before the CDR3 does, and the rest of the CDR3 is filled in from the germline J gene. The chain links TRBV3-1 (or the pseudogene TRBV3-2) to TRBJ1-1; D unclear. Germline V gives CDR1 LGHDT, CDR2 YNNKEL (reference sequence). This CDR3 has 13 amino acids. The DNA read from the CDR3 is TGTGCCAGCAGCCAAGAGTGGGCACGAGAA. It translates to CASSQEWARE. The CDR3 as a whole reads CASSQEWAREAFF.

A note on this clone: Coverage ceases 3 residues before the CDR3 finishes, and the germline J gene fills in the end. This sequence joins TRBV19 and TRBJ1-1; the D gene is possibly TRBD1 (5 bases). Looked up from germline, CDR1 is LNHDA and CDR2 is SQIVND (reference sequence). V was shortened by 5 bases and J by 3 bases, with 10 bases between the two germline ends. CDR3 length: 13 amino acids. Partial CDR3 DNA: TGTGCCAGTAGTGTTGACAGAGACACTGAA. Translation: CASSVDRDTE. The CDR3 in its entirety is CASSVDRDTEAFF.

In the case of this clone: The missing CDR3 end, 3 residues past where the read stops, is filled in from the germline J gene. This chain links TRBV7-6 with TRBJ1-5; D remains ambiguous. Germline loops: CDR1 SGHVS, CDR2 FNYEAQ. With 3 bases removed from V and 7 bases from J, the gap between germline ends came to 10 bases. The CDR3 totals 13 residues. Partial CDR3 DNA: TGTGCCAGCAGCTTGGCCCAAAACCAGCCC. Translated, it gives CASSLAQNQP. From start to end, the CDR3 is CASSLAQNQPQHF.

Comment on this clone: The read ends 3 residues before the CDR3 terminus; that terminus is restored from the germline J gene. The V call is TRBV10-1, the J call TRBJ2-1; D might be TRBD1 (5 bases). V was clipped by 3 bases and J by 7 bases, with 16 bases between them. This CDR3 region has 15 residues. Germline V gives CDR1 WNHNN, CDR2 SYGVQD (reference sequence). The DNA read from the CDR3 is TGCGCCAGCAGTGACAGGGCTCTCCTTTTTAATGAG. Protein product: CASSDRALLFNE. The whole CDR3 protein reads CASSDRALLFNEQFF.

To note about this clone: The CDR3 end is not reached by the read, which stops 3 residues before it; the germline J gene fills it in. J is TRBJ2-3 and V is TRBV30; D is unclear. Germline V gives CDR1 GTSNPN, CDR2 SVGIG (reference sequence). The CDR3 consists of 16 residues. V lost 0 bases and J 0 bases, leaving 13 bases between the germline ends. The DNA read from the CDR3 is TGTGCCTGGAGTGTTGCCTATCTCCCTAGCACAGATACG. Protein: CAWSVAYLPSTDT. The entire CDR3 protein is CAWSVAYLPSTDTQYF.

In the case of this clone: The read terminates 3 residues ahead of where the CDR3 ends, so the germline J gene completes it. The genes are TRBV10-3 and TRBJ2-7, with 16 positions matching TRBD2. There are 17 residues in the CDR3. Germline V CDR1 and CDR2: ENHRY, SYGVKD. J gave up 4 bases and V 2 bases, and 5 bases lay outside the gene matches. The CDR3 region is CAISELPGLAGGYEQYF. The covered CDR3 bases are TGTGCCATCAGTGAGCTTCCGGGACTAGCGGGAGGGTACGAG.

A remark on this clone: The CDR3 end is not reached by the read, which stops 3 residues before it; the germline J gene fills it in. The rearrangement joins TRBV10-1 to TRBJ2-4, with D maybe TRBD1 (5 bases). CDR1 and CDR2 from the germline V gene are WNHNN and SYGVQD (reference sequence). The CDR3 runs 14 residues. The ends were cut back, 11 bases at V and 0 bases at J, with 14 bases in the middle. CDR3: CASSSGIAKNIQYF. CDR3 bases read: TGCGCCTCAAGTTCAGGGATAGCCAAAAACATT.

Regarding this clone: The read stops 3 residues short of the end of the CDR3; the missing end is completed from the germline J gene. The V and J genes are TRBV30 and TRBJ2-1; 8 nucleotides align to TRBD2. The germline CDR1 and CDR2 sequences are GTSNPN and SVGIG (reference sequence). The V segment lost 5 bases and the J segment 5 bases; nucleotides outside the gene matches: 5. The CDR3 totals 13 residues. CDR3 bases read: TGTGCCTGGGGACTAGCATCTCACAATGAG. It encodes CAWGLASHNE. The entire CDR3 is CAWGLASHNEQFF.

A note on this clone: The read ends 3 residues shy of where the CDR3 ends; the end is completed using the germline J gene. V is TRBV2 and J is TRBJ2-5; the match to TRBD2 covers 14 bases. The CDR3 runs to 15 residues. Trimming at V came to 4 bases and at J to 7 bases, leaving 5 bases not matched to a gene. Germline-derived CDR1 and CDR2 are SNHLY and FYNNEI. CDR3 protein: CASSGTSGGSGTQYF. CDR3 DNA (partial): TGTGCCAGCAGTGGGACTAGCGGGGGGTCAGGGACC.

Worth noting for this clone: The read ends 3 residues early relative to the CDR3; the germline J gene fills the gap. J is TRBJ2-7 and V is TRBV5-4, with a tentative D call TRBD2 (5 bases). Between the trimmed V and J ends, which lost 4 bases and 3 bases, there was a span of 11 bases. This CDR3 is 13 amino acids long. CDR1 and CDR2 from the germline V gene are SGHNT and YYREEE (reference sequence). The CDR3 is CASSPDLFYEQYF. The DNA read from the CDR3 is TGTGCCAGCAGCCCGGACTTATTCTACGAG.

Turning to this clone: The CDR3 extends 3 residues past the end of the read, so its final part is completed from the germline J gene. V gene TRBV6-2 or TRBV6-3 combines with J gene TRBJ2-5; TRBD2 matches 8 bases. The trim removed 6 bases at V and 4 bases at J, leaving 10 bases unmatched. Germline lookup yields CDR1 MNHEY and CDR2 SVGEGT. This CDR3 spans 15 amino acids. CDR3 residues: CASRTYSGTGETQYF. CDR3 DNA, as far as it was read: TGTGCCAGCAGGACCTATAGCGGGACGGGAGAGACC.

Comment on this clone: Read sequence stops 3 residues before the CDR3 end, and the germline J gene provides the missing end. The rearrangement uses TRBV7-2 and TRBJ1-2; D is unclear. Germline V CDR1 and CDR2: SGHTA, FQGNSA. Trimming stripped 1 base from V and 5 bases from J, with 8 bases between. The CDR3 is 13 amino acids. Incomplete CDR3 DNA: TGTGCCAGCAGCTTAGGGGCGGGTTATGGC. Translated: CASSLGAGYG. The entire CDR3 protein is CASSLGAGYGYTF.

CDR3 bases read: TGCAGTGCTAGAGGGAGCGCAGGGGGGACAGATACG. Its protein is CSARGSAGGTDT. The complete CDR3 sequence is CSARGSAGGTDTQYF. V gene TRBV20-1 combines with J gene TRBJ2-3; weak D call: TRBD1 (7 bases). Sequencing ends 3 residues short of the CDR3 end; the germline J gene provides the rest. The CDR3 totals 15 residues. CDR1 DFQATT and CDR2 SNEGSKA come from the germline V gene (reference sequence). V lost 1 base, J lost 3 bases, and 14 bases lay in between.

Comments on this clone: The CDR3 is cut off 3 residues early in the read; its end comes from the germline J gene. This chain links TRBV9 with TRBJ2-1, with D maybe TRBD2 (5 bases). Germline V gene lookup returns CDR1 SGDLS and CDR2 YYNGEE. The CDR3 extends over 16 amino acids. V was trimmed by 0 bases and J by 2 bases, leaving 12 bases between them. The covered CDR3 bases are TGTGCCAGCAGCGTAGAGTCTAGCCGAACCTACAATGAG. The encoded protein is CASSVESSRTYNE. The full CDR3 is CASSVESSRTYNEQFF.

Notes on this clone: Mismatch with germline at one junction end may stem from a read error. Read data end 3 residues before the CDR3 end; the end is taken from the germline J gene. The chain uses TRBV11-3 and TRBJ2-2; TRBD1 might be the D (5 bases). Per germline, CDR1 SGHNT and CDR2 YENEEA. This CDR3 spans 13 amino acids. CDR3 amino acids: CAGSARDPGELFF. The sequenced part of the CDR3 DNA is TGTGCCGGCAGCGCCAGGGATCCCGGGGAG.

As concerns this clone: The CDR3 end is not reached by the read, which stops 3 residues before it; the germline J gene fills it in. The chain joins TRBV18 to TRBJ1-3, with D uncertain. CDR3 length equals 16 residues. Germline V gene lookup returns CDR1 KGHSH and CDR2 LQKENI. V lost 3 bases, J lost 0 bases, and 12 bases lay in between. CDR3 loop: CASSPEGSLSGNTIYF. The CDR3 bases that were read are TGTGCCAGCTCACCGGAGGGCAGCCTCTCTGGAAACACC.

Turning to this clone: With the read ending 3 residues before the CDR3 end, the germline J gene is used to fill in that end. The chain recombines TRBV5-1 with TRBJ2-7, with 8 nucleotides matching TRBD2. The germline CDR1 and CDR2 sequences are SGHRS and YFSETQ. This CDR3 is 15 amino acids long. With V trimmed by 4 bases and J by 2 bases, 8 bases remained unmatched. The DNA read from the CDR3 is TGCGCCAGCAGCACCAGACTAGCGTCTACCTACGAG. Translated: CASSTRLASTYE. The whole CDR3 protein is CASSTRLASTYEQYF.

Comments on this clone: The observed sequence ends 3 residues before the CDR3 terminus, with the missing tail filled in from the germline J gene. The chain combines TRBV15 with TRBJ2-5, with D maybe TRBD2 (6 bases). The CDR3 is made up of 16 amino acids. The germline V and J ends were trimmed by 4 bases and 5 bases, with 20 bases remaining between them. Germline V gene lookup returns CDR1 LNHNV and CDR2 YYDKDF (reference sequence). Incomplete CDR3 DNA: TGTGCCACCAGCACCCCTGCGGCGGGGCTTGGGGAGACC. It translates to CATSTPAAGLGET. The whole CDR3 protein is CATSTPAAGLGETQYF.

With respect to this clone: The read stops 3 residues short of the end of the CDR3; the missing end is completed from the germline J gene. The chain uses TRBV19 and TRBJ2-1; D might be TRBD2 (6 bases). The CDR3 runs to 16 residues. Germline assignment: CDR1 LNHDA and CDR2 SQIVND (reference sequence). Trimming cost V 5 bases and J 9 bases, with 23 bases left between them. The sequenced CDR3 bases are TGTGCCAGTAGTCGGCCCCCGGGACTCCTACCCAGTGAG. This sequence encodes CASSRPPGLLPSE. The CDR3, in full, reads CASSRPPGLLPSEQFF.

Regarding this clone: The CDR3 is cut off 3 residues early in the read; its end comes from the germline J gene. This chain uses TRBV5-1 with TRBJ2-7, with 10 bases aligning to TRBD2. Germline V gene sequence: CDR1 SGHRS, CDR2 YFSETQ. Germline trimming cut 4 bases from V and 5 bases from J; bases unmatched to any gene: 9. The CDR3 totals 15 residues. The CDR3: CASSASGSRIDEQYF. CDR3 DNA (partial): TGCGCCAGCAGCGCTAGCGGGAGTCGAATCGACGAG.

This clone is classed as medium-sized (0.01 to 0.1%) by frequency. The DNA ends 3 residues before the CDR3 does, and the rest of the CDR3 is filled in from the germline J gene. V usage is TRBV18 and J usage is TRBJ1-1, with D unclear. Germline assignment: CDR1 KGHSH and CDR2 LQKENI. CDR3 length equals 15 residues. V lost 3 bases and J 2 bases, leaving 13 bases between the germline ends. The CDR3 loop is CASSPGKGPNTEAFF. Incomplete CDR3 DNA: TGTGCCAGCTCACCCGGCAAGGGCCCCAACACTGAA.

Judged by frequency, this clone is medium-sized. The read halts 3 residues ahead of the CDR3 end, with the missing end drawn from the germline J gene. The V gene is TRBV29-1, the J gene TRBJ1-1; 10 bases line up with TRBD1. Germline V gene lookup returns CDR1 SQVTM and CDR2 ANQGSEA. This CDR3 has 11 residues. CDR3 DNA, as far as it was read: TGCAGCGTCCCCGGGGGACAGGGG. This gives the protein CSVPGGQG. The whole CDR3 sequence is CSVPGGQGAFF.